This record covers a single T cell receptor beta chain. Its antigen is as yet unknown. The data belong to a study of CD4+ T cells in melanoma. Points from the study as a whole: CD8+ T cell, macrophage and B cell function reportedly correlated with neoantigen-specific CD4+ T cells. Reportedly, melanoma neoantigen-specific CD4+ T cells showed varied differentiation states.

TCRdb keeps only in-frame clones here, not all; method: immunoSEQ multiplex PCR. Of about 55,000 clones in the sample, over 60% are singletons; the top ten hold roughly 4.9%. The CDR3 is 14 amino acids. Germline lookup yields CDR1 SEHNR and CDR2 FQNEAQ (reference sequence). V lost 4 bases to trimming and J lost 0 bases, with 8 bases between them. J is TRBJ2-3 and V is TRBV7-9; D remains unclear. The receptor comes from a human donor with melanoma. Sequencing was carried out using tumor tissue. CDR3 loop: CASSSTYSTDTQYF. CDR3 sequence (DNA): TGTGCCAGCAGCTCGACCTATAGCACAGATACGCAGTATTTT. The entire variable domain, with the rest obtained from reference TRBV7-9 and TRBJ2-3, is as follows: DTGVSQNPRHKITKRGQNVTFRCDPISEHNRLYWYRQTLGQGPEFLTYFQNEAQLEKSRLLSDRFSAERPKGSFSTLEIQRTEQGDSAMYLCASSSTYSTDTQYFGPGTRLTVL.